This T cell receptor beta chain was captured in a study of cytomegalovirus exposure and HLA in healthy donors. Researchers ran the PCR with 60 Vbeta and 13 Jbeta primers. The method was immunoSEQ multiplex PCR; TCRdb's version includes in-frame clones alone and lacks a portion of them. The sample records approximately 140,000 clones, around 71% being singletons. Notes on the study in general: Presence/absence analyses supposed approximately even sequencing depth among donors. It was shown in a later analysis that HLA-associated TCR beta chains were more clonally expanded than other, equally common chains.

This CDR3 contains 16 residues. With 4 bases clipped from V and 5 bases from J, the junction kept 8 bases outside the gene matches. Looked up from germline, CDR1 is SGHDN and CDR2 is FVKESK. As to this clone: Its antigen is currently unknown.

This sequence was found in a woman aged 60 to 75 in good health and CMV-seropositive. The source material was PBMCs. The chain combines TRBV14 with TRBJ2-2, with 9 bases lining up with TRBD1. The CDR3 coding sequence is TGTGCCAGCAGCCCTTGGGACAGGGTATGGACCGGGGAGCTGTTTTTT. Amino acids: CASSPWDRVWTGELFF.